Sequencing of this T cell receptor (beta chain) was carried out in a study of blood T cell repertoires in COVID-19 (TCRdb year 2020). Broadly, across the study: Samples from collaborators originated in the United States, Italy and Spain and spanned both the acute and convalescent phases of COVID-19. Subjects who had been exposed to COVID-19, were actively infected with it, or had recovered from it provided the deeply sampled blood TCRbeta repertoires that made up the dataset. The repertoires were released in a freely available public database meant as a resource for research on the immune response to SARS-CoV-2. The prospective study material was composed of cDNA or gDNA derived from T cells, B-cell-depleted T cells, or PBMCs. The samples were drawn from the first 160 participants of the ongoing ImmuneRACE study and from 950 to 1,500 subjects provided by 6 global collaborators. HLA class I and class II types, where available, came from metadata supplied by the sample provider rather than from assay-based typing. Sample metadata almost always included a de-identified subject ID, COVID-19 status, age in years and sex. Study-wide findings and limitations: How much clinical and demographic metadata was included differed by source and by participant, and the metadata was provided uncurated.

Reading from cysteine to phenylalanine, the CDR3 counts 12 amino acids. CDR3 DNA only is kept here, 36 bases in frame from base 1. The germline V gene yields SQVTM for CDR1 and ANQGSEA for CDR2. Cut back by 6 bases and 5 bases, the V and J ends lie 13 bases apart. The immunoSEQ Assay, a bias-controlled multiplex PCR, was used to amplify TCRbeta CDR3 regions from genomic DNA. The paper's processing steps were these. Nucleated cell counts per sample were estimated from amplification of reference gene primers within the assay. To quantify the absolute abundance of each unique TCRbeta CDR3 rearrangement, sequence reads were collapsed and filtered. For each sample, productive Simpson clonality was calculated by taking the square root of Simpson's diversity index across productive rearrangements. TCRdb holds this immuneACCESS table with in-frame rearrangements only. Some clones are missing; in checked studies, unresolved V genes explain under half, and the rest has no known cause. The V and J calls and clone size come from that table; D and trimming were worked out from the DNA. Recorded for this sample are about 120,000 clones; about 80% of them occurred a single time. The ten largest clones capture about 40% of the sample.

With regard to this clone: Its antigen remains undetermined. Base qualities are not at hand, and no much larger clone is one base apart.

Whole blood was collected in K2EDTA tubes by collaborating institutions according to the institutions' own protocols. For TCRbeta analysis, collaborators shipped samples as frozen whole blood, isolated PBMCs, or DNA extracted from either of those sample types. The sample consisted of peripheral blood. The rearranged segments are TRBV29-1 and TRBJ1-1, with the D gene too uncertain to name. The clonotype was recovered from a man in his forties with active or convalescent COVID-19. The CDR3 corresponds to CSVGRDITEAFF. The DNA sequence is given as TGCAGCGTCGGGAGAGACATTACTGAAGCTTTCTTT.